The clone carrying this TCR beta chain has a count of ten or more. Its target is not known. This sample is drawn from a study of T cells in Graves' hyperthyroidism and ophthalmopathy. Background on the study: Blood was drawn when the patient was first diagnosed and still untreated. General study points: Most thyroid clonotypes expanded above 0.001 were also detected in blood.

RNA transcripts served as the template for amplifying TCR beta CDR3 regions. TCR CDR3 regions were first amplified by RT-PCR with HTBI primers. TCRdb fed the multiplex PCR reads into MiXCR, producing one record per CDR3 protein. In the table there are about half a million distinct CDR3 sequences, roughly a sixth of which are singletons. Clinical symptoms, serum thyroxine, TRAb, thyroid ultrasound and orbital computed tomography informed diagnoses. This clonotype was sampled from a woman in her thirties with Graves' ophthalmopathy. The sample consisted of blood.

In nucleotides, the CDR3 is TGTGCCAGCAGCCGTTATAGCGGTGGTGAGACCCAGTACTTC. Its protein product is CASSRYSGGETQYF. The chain uses TRBV11-2 and TRBJ2-5; D is perhaps TRBD2 (6 bases). Trimming pared 5 bases from V and 5 bases from J, leaving 15 bases between. The CDR3 sequence is 14 residues long. Germline lookup yields CDR1 SGHAT and CDR2 FQNNGV.